The 15 T cell receptor beta chains below come from one sample, sequenced in a study of cytomegalovirus exposure and HLA in healthy donors. Assay: immunoSEQ multiplex PCR; the TCRdb copy retains only in-frame clones and omits some. Among 59,000 or so clones listed, roughly 89% were seen once. Material: PBMCs. Receptors were obtained from a woman aged 18-30 years in good health and CMV-seronegative.

The chain has TRBV6-5 and TRBJ1-6, with D possibly matching TRBD1 (5 bases). Germline V lookup: CDR1 MNHEY, CDR2 SVGAGI. This CDR3 has 14 residues. V lost 6 bases and J lost 10, with 16 bases in between. CDR3 coding DNA: TGTGCCAGCAGCCCCGTTGGGGGGACCTCACCCCTCCACTTT. This translates into CASSPVGGTSPLHF.

V and J are TRBV18 and TRBJ1-4; no firm D call. The germline V and J ends were trimmed by 3 bases and 3 bases, with 14 bases remaining between them. This CDR3 spans 16 amino acids. In germline, CDR1 is KGHSH, CDR2 LQKENI. CDR3 in DNA: TGTGCCAGCTCACCCCAGGCCCCGAAATCTAATGAAAAACTGTTTTTT. Translation: CASSPQAPKSNEKLFF.

This clone was found once. CDR3 protein: CASSSGGTDTQYF. CDR3 nucleotide sequence: TGTGCCAGCAGCTCCGGGGGAACAGATACGCAGTATTTT. The V gene is TRBV7-6, the J gene TRBJ2-3, with D tentatively TRBD2 (6 bases). The germline CDR1 and CDR2 sequences are SGHVS and FNYEAQ. V was shortened by 4 bases and J by 3 bases, with 8 bases between the two germline ends. The CDR3 length is 13 residues.

This clone was seen only once. The chain links TRBV5-6 to TRBJ2-1; 9 bases fit TRBD2. The CDR3 extends over 15 amino acids. Trimming cost V 5 bases and J 6 bases; bases outside gene matches: 9. The germline gives CDR1 SGHDT, CDR2 YYEEEE. CDR3 in amino acids: CASSWISGSGNEQFF. The CDR3 region has the DNA TGTGCCAGCAGTTGGATTAGCGGGAGCGGCAATGAGCAGTTCTTC.

This chain connects TRBV29-1 to TRBJ2-7; possibly TRBD1 for D (5 bases). This CDR3 has 15 amino acids. The V gene lost 5 bases and the J gene lost 1 base, with 18 bases spanning the gap. CDR1 SQVTM and CDR2 ANQGSEA come from the germline V gene. CDR3 DNA sequence: TGCAGCGTTTCTGGCGAAGGCAGGGTTTCCTACGAGCAGTACTTC. Protein sequence: CSVSGEGRVSYEQYF.

CDR3 nucleotide sequence: TGTGCCAGCAGTAAACAGGGACAGGCGGACGAGCAGTACTTC. Translation: CASSKQGQADEQYF. This chain links TRBV28 with TRBJ2-7; 8 nucleotides align to TRBD1. This CDR3 is built from 14 residues. Per germline, CDR1 MDHEN and CDR2 SYDVKM. Losses at the gene ends were 5 bases for V and 5 bases for J; bases not matched to a gene: 8.

V is TRBV4-3 and J is TRBJ2-1; TRBD2 might be the D (6 bases). CDR3 length: 14 residues. V was pared by 0 bases and J by 10 bases, with 13 bases between. Per the germline V gene, CDR1 is LGHNA and CDR2 is YSLEER. CDR3 DNA: TGCGCCAGCAGCCAAGATTGGGGGGTTTTAGAGCAGTTCTTC. It translates to CASSQDWGVLEQFF.

The chain employs TRBV5-6 and TRBJ1-2, with D possibly TRBD1 on 6 matching bases. With 0 bases removed from V and 7 bases from J, the gap between germline ends came to 13 bases. This CDR3 spans 14 amino acids. Germline CDR1 is SGHDT and CDR2 is YYEEEE. CDR3 bases: TGTGCCAGCAGCTTGGTATCAGGGGCTTTTGGCTACACCTTC. Protein product: CASSLVSGAFGYTF.

CDR3 nucleotide sequence: TGTGCCAGCAGTTATTTCCCCCGGGTAGACTCACCCCTCCACTTT. Encoded protein: CASSYFPRVDSPLHF. The chain links TRBV6-5 to TRBJ1-6, with unresolved D. CDR3 length: 15 amino acids. The germline V gene has CDR1 MNHEY and CDR2 SVGAGI. The ends were cut back, 3 bases at V and 10 bases at J, with 16 bases in the middle.

In this sample, this clone turned up once. The chain couples TRBV7-6 to TRBJ2-1, with D uncertain. Germline CDR1 reads SGHVS; CDR2 reads FNYEAQ. V shed 5 bases and J shed 0 bases, with 5 bases lying between them. The CDR3 has 13 amino acids. CDR3 region: CASSLSSYNEQFF. The CDR3 DNA sequence: TGTGCCAGCAGCCTAAGCTCCTACAATGAGCAGTTCTTC.

The chain combines TRBV28 with TRBJ2-1; 9 bases align to TRBD1. J gave up 2 bases and V 5 bases, and 4 bases lay outside the gene matches. CDR3 length: 15 amino acids. The germline V gene encodes CDR1 MDHEN and CDR2 SYDVKM. CDR3 nucleotide sequence: TGTGCCAGCAGTATAACAGGGGGCCCCTACAATGAGCAGTTCTTC. It specifies CASSITGGPYNEQFF.

This clone was counted many times. V and J are TRBV19 and TRBJ1-4, with D possibly matching TRBD1 (5 bases). The CDR3 consists of 15 residues. Trimming stripped 6 bases from V and 8 bases from J, with 19 bases between. Germline CDR1 reads LNHDA; CDR2 reads SQIVND (reference sequence). The CDR3 is CASSPRRGFGEKLFF. In DNA, the CDR3 is TGTGCCAGTAGCCCCCGGCGGGGGTTCGGCGAAAAACTGTTTTTT.

This chain uses TRBV6-5 with TRBJ2-1, with TRBD1 matching over 8 bases. Germline V gives CDR1 MNHEY, CDR2 SVGAGI. The J segment lost 6 bases and the V segment lost 2 bases, leaving 6 bases of the junction unmatched. CDR3 length: 15 amino acids. Here the CDR3 reads CASSYALTGGNEQFF. In DNA form, the CDR3 reads TGTGCCAGCAGTTACGCCCTTACAGGGGGCAATGAGCAGTTCTTC.

The chain joins TRBV28 to TRBJ2-5; 15 nucleotides line up with TRBD2. The CDR3 contains 18 residues. The trim removed 5 bases at V and 5 bases at J, leaving 12 bases unmatched. The germline CDR1 and CDR2 sequences are MDHEN and SYDVKM. The DNA of the CDR3 is TGTGCCAGCAGTGCCCCGGGACTAGCGGGAGGCCGGGGGGAGACCCAGTACTTC. It encodes CASSAPGLAGGRGETQYF.

V and J are TRBV15 and TRBJ2-5; D is perhaps TRBD2 (7 bases). Germline CDR1 reads LNHNV; CDR2 reads YYDKDF (reference sequence). Trimming took off 3 bases at V and 5 bases at J, with 16 bases between the two ends. This CDR3 has 15 residues. The CDR3 coding sequence is TGTGCCACCAGCAGCACGCCGGGGGGCGGCGAGACCCAGTACTTC. Translating it yields CATSSTPGGGETQYF.